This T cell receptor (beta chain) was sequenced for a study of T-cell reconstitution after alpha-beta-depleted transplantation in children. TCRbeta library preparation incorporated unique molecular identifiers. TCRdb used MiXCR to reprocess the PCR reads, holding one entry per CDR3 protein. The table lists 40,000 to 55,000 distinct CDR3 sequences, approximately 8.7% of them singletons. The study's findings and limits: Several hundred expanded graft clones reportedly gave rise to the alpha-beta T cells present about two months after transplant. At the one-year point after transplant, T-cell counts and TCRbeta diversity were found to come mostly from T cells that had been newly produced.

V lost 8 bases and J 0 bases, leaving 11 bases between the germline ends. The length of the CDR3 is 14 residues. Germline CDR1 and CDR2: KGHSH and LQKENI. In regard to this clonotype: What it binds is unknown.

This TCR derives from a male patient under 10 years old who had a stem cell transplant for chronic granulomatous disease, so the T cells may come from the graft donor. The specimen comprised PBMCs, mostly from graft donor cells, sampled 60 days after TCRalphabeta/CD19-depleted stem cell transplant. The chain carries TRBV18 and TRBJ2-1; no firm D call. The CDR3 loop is CASARRTSYNEQFF. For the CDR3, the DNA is TGTGCCAGCGCCCGGCGGACCTCCTACAATGAGCAGTTCTTC.